This T cell receptor (beta chain) was obtained from a study of shared clonotypes between healthy human individuals. The protocol was immunoSEQ multiplex PCR, while the TCRdb copy is restricted to in-frame clones and leaves out a portion. The table shows about 2.3 million clones, with over 85% occurring only once. General study points: Relative to clonotypes present in all four donors, those not shared had lower generation probabilities.

With 0 bases clipped from V and 4 bases from J, the junction kept 9 bases outside the gene matches. From germline, CDR1 is SGHRS and CDR2 YFSETQ. CDR3 length equals 16 residues. On this clone itself: Its antigen is unidentified.

Specimen: naive CD4+ T cells from PBMCs. Stated subset: CD45RA+ positively selected. The source is a man between 18 and 29 years old in good health. Some clones in this sample may be carry-over from other donors' samples. This chain uses TRBV5-1 with TRBJ2-5; 7 bases fit TRBD1. The CDR3 loop reads CASSLARQGAGETQYF. CDR3 in DNA: TGCGCCAGCAGCTTGGCCCGACAGGGCGCCGGAGAGACCCAGTACTTC.